This entry lists 20 T cell receptor beta chains sequenced from one sample in a study of T cell clonotyping in hematopoietic cell transplantation. TCRdb's copy holds only in-frame clones and misses some; the assay was immunoSEQ multiplex PCR. The top ten clones hold roughly 15% of a sample with about 6,300 clones, approximately 87% of them seen once. Sequencing used peripheral blood mononuclear cells, obtained 180 days after allogeneic stem cell transplant. The receptors shown here come from a female patient aged 45 to 65 who had an allogeneic stem cell transplant from an unrelated donor, so the T cells may come from the graft donor. Some clones in this sample may be carry-over from other donors' samples.

The rearrangement links TRBV7-9 to TRBJ1-1, with 8 bases matching TRBD1. J gave up 4 bases and V 6 bases, and 7 bases lay outside the gene matches. This CDR3 has 14 amino acids. Germline V gene sequence: CDR1 SEHNR, CDR2 FQNEAQ (reference sequence). The DNA of the CDR3 is TGTGCCAGCAGTTCTGGGACAGGCGGCACTGAAGCTTTCTTT. This encodes CASSSGTGGTEAFF. Using reference TRBV7-9 and TRBJ1-1 for the parts outside the CDR3, the full variable domain is DTGVSQNPRHKITKRGQNVTFRCDPISEHNRLYWYRQTLGQGPEFLTYFQNEAQLEKSRLLSDRFSAERPKGSFSTLEIQRTEQGDSAMYLCASSSGTGGTEAFFGQGTRLTVV.

The CDR3 DNA reads TGTGCCAGCAGTTTCTGGTCTAGTCAGCCCCAGCATTTT. It encodes CASSFWSSQPQHF. The V call is TRBV28, the J call TRBJ1-5; D is unresolved. This CDR3 comprises 13 residues. V lost 3 bases to trimming and J lost 6 bases, with 9 bases between them. Looked up from germline, CDR1 is MDHEN and CDR2 is SYDVKM.

This clone turned up a few times. This sequence joins TRBV27 and TRBJ2-2, with D perhaps matching TRBD2 (6 bases). The CDR3 sequence is 18 residues long. Germline V gives CDR1 MNHEY, CDR2 SMNVEV (reference sequence). V gave up 4 bases and J gave up 5 bases, with 23 bases separating them. CDR3 region: CASSSSPRWGDATGELFF. CDR3 nucleotides: TGTGCCAGCAGTTCCTCCCCGCGATGGGGGGATGCTACCGGGGAGCTGTTTTTT.

V and J are TRBV6-1 and TRBJ2-7; TRBD1 agrees at 11 bases. V shed 6 bases, J shed 8 bases, and the junction held 9 bases outside the gene matches. CDR1 MNHNS and CDR2 SASEGT come from the germline V gene. The CDR3 runs 14 residues. The CDR3: CASRAGTGGKKQYF. As DNA, the CDR3 is TGTGCCAGCAGAGCCGGGACAGGGGGAAAAAAGCAGTACTTC.

This rearrangement joins TRBV14 to TRBJ1-1; the D gene is possibly TRBD1 (6 bases). V lost 5 bases to trimming and J lost 5 bases, with 18 bases between them. Per the germline V gene, CDR1 is SGHDN and CDR2 is FVKESK. CDR3 length: 15 amino acids. The CDR3 region has the DNA TGTGCCAGCAGCGAAGGGGGGGCTATGGCGACTGAAGCTTTCTTT. Residues: CASSEGGAMATEAFF.

This chain connects TRBV4-1 to TRBJ1-1; possible D gene TRBD1, 5 bases. Between the trimmed V and J ends, which lost 4 bases and 4 bases, there was a span of 10 bases. The germline V gene has CDR1 MGHRA and CDR2 YSYEKL. The CDR3 contains 13 residues. The chain's CDR3 is CASSLTGGTEAFF. Written as DNA, the CDR3 is TGCGCCAGCAGCCTTACGGGGGGCACTGAAGCTTTCTTT.

The chain carries TRBV10-3 and TRBJ2-3; either TRBD1 or TRBD2 may fit D (5 bases each). CDR1 is ENHRY, CDR2 SYGVKD, per germline. This CDR3 is 17 amino acids long. The V end lost 0 bases, the J end lost 0 bases, and 13 bases lay between the germline ends. CDR3 protein: CAISESLGVPSTDTQYF. CDR3 nucleotides: TGTGCCATCAGTGAGTCGCTGGGGGTACCAAGCACAGATACGCAGTATTTT.

This sequence joins TRBV10-3 and TRBJ1-5; no reliable D call. Germline values: CDR1 ENHRY, CDR2 SYGVKD. The CDR3 contains 13 residues. The V end was cut by 3 bases, the J end by 7 bases, with 10 bases between. The CDR3 bases are TGTGCCATCAGTGAAGGGCTGGACCAGCCCCAGCATTTT. This encodes CAISEGLDQPQHF.

The genes are TRBV14 and TRBJ2-3; no clear D. Germline lookup yields CDR1 SGHDN and CDR2 FVKESK. The CDR3 loop spans 18 amino acids. V was pared by 4 bases and J by 0 bases, with 20 bases between. The CDR3 is CASSLGLISHPSTDTQYF. DNA for the CDR3: TGTGCCAGCAGCCTGGGCCTAATTTCTCATCCTAGCACAGATACGCAGTATTTT.

The chain uses TRBV30 and TRBJ2-2, with a possible D match to TRBD1 (6 bases). CDR1 and CDR2 (germline): GTSNPN, SVGIG (reference sequence). The CDR3 extends over 14 amino acids. With 5 bases removed from V and 2 bases from J, the gap between germline ends came to 12 bases. The CDR3 loop is CAWLGQLNTGELFF. CDR3 in DNA: TGTGCCTGGTTGGGACAACTAAACACCGGGGAGCTGTTTTTT.

The chain joins TRBV7-9 to TRBJ2-5; 9 nucleotides align to TRBD1. Germline assignment: CDR1 SEHNR and CDR2 FQNEAQ (reference sequence). V was clipped by 5 bases and J by 5 bases; unmatched bases: 6. This CDR3 has 14 amino acids. The CDR3 reads CASSMGQGRETQYF. For the CDR3, the DNA is TGTGCCAGCAGCATGGGACAGGGCAGGGAGACCCAGTACTTC.

The genes are TRBV11-2 and TRBJ2-1; 8 bases agree with TRBD2. The length of the CDR3 is 15 residues. The V and J ends lost 5 bases and 2 bases, in that order; junction bases with no gene match: 5. Germline V gene sequence: CDR1 SGHAT, CDR2 FQNNGV. Here the CDR3 reads CASSPLAGPYNEQFF. The CDR3 nucleotides are TGTGCCAGCAGCCCATTAGCGGGACCCTACAATGAGCAGTTCTTC.

The gene calls are TRBV10-3 and TRBJ2-3; 8 bases fit TRBD2. CDR3 length: 14 amino acids. From germline, CDR1 is ENHRY and CDR2 SYGVKD. The ends lost 10 bases at V and 5 bases at J; junction bases unmatched: 11. The CDR3 here is CATLLAASGDTQYF. Written as DNA, the CDR3 is TGTGCCACCTTACTAGCGGCTTCTGGAGATACGCAGTATTTT.

The chain is built from TRBV10-1 and TRBJ2-5, with TRBD1 identical over 9 bases. Germline CDR1 reads WNHNN; CDR2 reads SYGVQD (reference sequence). V shed 4 bases and J 4 bases; nucleotides not matched to a gene: 7. The CDR3 is made up of 15 amino acids. CDR3 loop: CASSGNRGLGETQYF. DNA for the CDR3: TGCGCCAGCAGTGGTAACAGGGGGCTGGGAGAGACCCAGTACTTC.

The CDR3 here is CASRMRNEQYF. The CDR3 nucleotides read TGCGCTTCCAGGATGAGAAACGAGCAGTACTTC. The genes are TRBV5-1 and TRBJ2-7; D gene uncertain. The CDR3 length is 11 residues. Germline CDR1 reads SGHRS; CDR2 reads YFSETQ.

This rearrangement joins TRBV19 to TRBJ2-1, with TRBD2 matching 7 bases. The CDR3 length is 15 residues. With V trimmed by 8 bases and J by 4 bases, 11 bases remained unmatched. Germline V gene sequence: CDR1 LNHDA, CDR2 SQIVND (reference sequence). CDR3 protein: CASRITSEEYNEQFF. CDR3 bases: TGTGCCAGTCGGATAACTAGCGAGGAATACAATGAGCAGTTCTTC.

This clone came up a few times. This chain links TRBV5-6 with TRBJ2-7; the D is unclear. Trimming cost V 4 bases and J 0 bases, with 5 bases left between them. CDR3 length: 12 amino acids. Germline lookup yields CDR1 SGHDT and CDR2 YYEEEE. As DNA, the CDR3 is TGTGCCAGCAGCAGGGTCTCCTACGAGCAGTACTTC. Its translation is CASSRVSYEQYF.

The count of this clone is one. The chain has TRBV10-3 and TRBJ1-2; D is ambiguous. Germline loops: CDR1 ENHRY, CDR2 SYGVKD. The CDR3 consists of 14 residues. V was trimmed by 3 bases and J by 6 bases, leaving 14 bases between them. The CDR3 sequence: CAISEFRAGNGYTF. CDR3 bases: TGTGCCATCAGTGAATTCCGGGCAGGCAATGGCTACACCTTC.

The chain joins TRBV19 to TRBJ1-2; D ambiguous. V dropped 6 bases and J dropped 4 bases, with 9 bases sitting between them. The CDR3 sequence is 12 residues long. From germline, CDR1 is LNHDA and CDR2 SQIVND (reference sequence). CDR3 sequence (DNA): TGTGCCAGTAGGAGAGGAATCTATGGCTACACCTTC. This encodes CASRRGIYGYTF.

The CDR3 loop reads CASSQQGPNTEAFF. The CDR3 DNA is TGTGCCAGTAGTCAACAGGGGCCGAACACTGAAGCTTTCTTT. This chain uses TRBV19 with TRBJ1-1, with 7 bases that match TRBD1. Germline loops: CDR1 LNHDA, CDR2 SQIVND (reference sequence). The CDR3 consists of 14 residues. V lost 5 bases, J lost 1 base, and 4 bases stayed unmatched. The whole variable domain, remainder taken from reference TRBV19 and TRBJ1-1, is DGGITQSPKYLFRKEGQNVTLSCEQNLNHDAMYWYRQDPGQGLRLIYYSQIVNDFQKGDIAEGYSVSREKKESFPLTVTSAQKNPTAFYLCASSQQGPNTEAFFGQGTRLTVV.